The 28 T cell receptor beta chains presented below share a single source sample, sequenced in a study of Siglec-9 on CD8 T cells in melanoma. The method was immunoSEQ multiplex PCR; TCRdb's version includes in-frame clones alone and lacks a portion of them. Here the sample spans approximately 39,000 clones, approximately 84% being singletons. The specimen sequenced was Siglec-9- CD8+ T cells sorted from blood. The source is a human donor in good health.

This clone showed up just once. The chain carries TRBV7-9 and TRBJ2-2; D not resolved. This CDR3 contains 12 residues. Per germline, CDR1 SEHNR and CDR2 FQNEAQ (reference sequence). Trimming pared 3 bases from V and 7 bases from J, leaving 6 bases between. CDR3 coding DNA: TGTGCCAGCAGCTTCGCTGACGGGGAGCTGTTTTTT. It encodes CASSFADGELFF.

The genes are TRBV6-6 and TRBJ2-3; no reliable D call. The CDR3 has 12 residues. Looked up from germline, CDR1 is MNHNY and CDR2 is SVGAGI (reference sequence). Trimming removed 0 bases at V and 10 bases at J, with 8 bases between. The DNA for the CDR3 is TGTGCCAGCAGTTACTCTCAGGATTCGCAGTATTTT. Protein: CASSYSQDSQYF.

The chain joins TRBV6-5 to TRBJ1-1; tentative D call: TRBD1 (5 bases). Between the trimmed V and J ends, which lost 4 bases and 4 bases, there was a span of 13 bases. Germline values: CDR1 MNHEY, CDR2 SVGAGI. This CDR3 is 14 amino acids long. The CDR3 reads CASSSSGEGTEAFF. For the CDR3, the DNA is TGTGCCAGCAGTTCATCGGGGGAGGGCACTGAAGCTTTCTTT.

This chain connects TRBV4-1 to TRBJ2-1; TRBD2 might be the D (5 bases). V was pared by 3 bases and J by 8 bases, with 14 bases between. Germline loops: CDR1 MGHRA, CDR2 YSYEKL. CDR3 length equals 14 residues. Here the CDR3 reads CASSQVGEAHEQFF. For the CDR3, the DNA is TGCGCCAGCAGCCAGGTGGGAGAGGCCCATGAGCAGTTCTTC.

The rearrangement uses TRBV25-1 and TRBJ1-2, with D uncertain. This CDR3 has 12 amino acids. From germline, CDR1 is MGHDK and CDR2 SYGVNS. V lost 0 bases and J 4 bases, leaving 3 bases between the germline ends. The CDR3 reads CASSEYAYGYTF. The CDR3 DNA sequence: TGTGCCAGCAGTGAATATGCCTATGGCTACACCTTC.

The chain carries TRBV7-9 and TRBJ1-2, with D maybe TRBD1 (6 bases). The CDR3 consists of 17 residues. V lost 6 bases to trimming and J lost 3 bases, with 23 bases between them. Germline CDR1 SEHNR, CDR2 FQNEAQ (reference sequence). The CDR3 DNA reads TGTGCCAGCAGTCCGAGGGTAACAGGGAATCGAGACTATGGCTACACCTTC. It codes for CASSPRVTGNRDYGYTF.

The gene calls are TRBV13 and TRBJ2-7, with 7 bases aligning to TRBD2. Per germline, CDR1 PRHDT and CDR2 FYEKMQ (reference sequence). This CDR3 comprises 13 residues. V shed 4 bases, J shed 4 bases, and the junction held 4 bases outside the gene matches. This CDR3 reads CASSWEGSYEQYF. The CDR3 region has the DNA TGTGCCAGCAGCTGGGAGGGATCTTACGAGCAGTACTTC.

CDR3 region: CARSPPGHQLPYEQYF. CDR3 nucleotide sequence: TGTGCCAGAAGCCCACCGGGACACCAACTGCCCTACGAGCAGTACTTC. The chain recombines TRBV5-3 with TRBJ2-7, with a weak D call TRBD1 (6 bases). TRBV5-3 is placed among ORFs of uncertain function. Trimming removed 4 bases at V and 2 bases at J, with 19 bases between. The CDR3 contains 16 residues.

The gene calls are TRBV6-1 and TRBJ2-7; D is undetermined. This CDR3 is 10 amino acids long. Germline lookup yields CDR1 MNHNS and CDR2 SASEGT. V shed 7 bases and J shed 9 bases, with 10 bases lying between them. The CDR3 protein is CASNLVGQYF. DNA of the CDR3: TGTGCCAGCAACTTAGTGGGGCAGTACTTC.

The genes are TRBV11-3 and TRBJ2-1; TRBD1 aligns across 10 bases. Trimming took 5 bases from V and 8 from J; bases not matched to a gene: 15. This CDR3 contains 17 residues. The germline V gene has CDR1 SGHNT and CDR2 YENEEA. The CDR3 DNA reads as TGTGCCAGCAGCGCTAACCGACAGGGGGCGAAGGGCGATGAGCAGTTCTTC. It is translated as CASSANRQGAKGDEQFF.

The J gene is TRBJ1-4, the V gene TRBV27, with 10 bases identical to TRBD1. V dropped 4 bases and J dropped 6; count of bases not matched to a gene: 8. The CDR3 runs to 16 residues. Germline assignment: CDR1 MNHEY and CDR2 SMNVEV (reference sequence). The CDR3 loop reads CASSSRQGAMDEKLFF. The DNA for the CDR3 is TGTGCCAGCAGTTCCCGACAGGGGGCGATGGATGAAAAACTGTTTTTT. Filled out from reference TRBV27 and TRBJ1-4, the complete variable domain reads EAQVTQNPRYLITVTGKKLTVTCSQNMNHEYMSWYRQDPGLGLRQIYYSMNVEVTDKGDVPEGYKVSRKEKRNFPLILESPSPNQTSLYFCASSSRQGAMDEKLFFGSGTQLSVL.

The chain employs TRBV4-1 and TRBJ1-1; TRBD1 agrees at 7 bases. This CDR3 is built from 14 residues. From germline, CDR1 is MGHRA and CDR2 YSYEKL. After removal of 2 bases from V and 5 bases from J, the junction contained 5 bases not matched to a gene. Written as DNA, the CDR3 is TGCGCCAGCAGCCAAACGACAGGGAGAACTGAAGCTTTCTTT. Encoded protein: CASSQTTGRTEAFF.

The rearrangement joins TRBV13 to TRBJ2-7; D gene uncertain. This CDR3 has 13 residues. The germline V and J ends were trimmed by 6 bases and 2 bases, with 11 bases remaining between them. The germline V gene encodes CDR1 PRHDT and CDR2 FYEKMQ (reference sequence). The CDR3 DNA is TGTGCCAGCAGTTCCGGGCCCACCTACGAGCAGTACTTC. It codes for CASSSGPTYEQYF.

This clone was picked up one time. The V and J genes are TRBV2 and TRBJ2-5; TRBD2 matches at 12 bases. CDR3 length equals 15 residues. After removal of 8 bases from V and 7 bases from J, the junction contained 11 bases not matched to a gene. The germline CDR1 and CDR2 sequences are SNHLY and FYNNEI. CDR3 in amino acids: CASGPTSGGLGTQYF. CDR3 in DNA: TGTGCCAGCGGTCCGACTAGCGGGGGATTGGGGACCCAGTACTTC.

This chain joins TRBV9 and TRBJ1-2, with 9 bases aligning to TRBD1. CDR1 is SGDLS, CDR2 YYNGEE, per germline. CDR3 length: 15 residues. Trimming cost V 0 bases and J 4 bases; bases outside gene matches: 4. The CDR3 here is CASSVATGQGYGYTF. The CDR3 DNA is TGTGCCAGCAGCGTAGCTACGGGACAGGGCTATGGCTACACCTTC.

Only one count was recorded for this clone. The chain uses TRBV6-1 and TRBJ1-1, with D maybe TRBD1 (6 bases). CDR3 length: 16 residues. Trimming pared 2 bases from V and 4 bases from J, leaving 17 bases between. Germline V gene data show CDR1 as MNHNS and CDR2 as SASEGT. Here the CDR3 reads CASSEIRMGRGTEAFF. DNA of the CDR3: TGTGCCAGCAGTGAAATCAGAATGGGCAGGGGCACTGAAGCTTTCTTT.

The DNA for the CDR3 is TGTGCCAGCAGCCCCAGGACGGTTCGTGACGAGCAGTACTTC. It is translated as CASSPRTVRDEQYF. The rearrangement uses TRBV7-9 and TRBJ2-5; no clear D. The DNA end favors TRBJ2-7, so the J call may be wrong. This CDR3 spans 14 amino acids. Germline lookup yields CDR1 SEHNR and CDR2 FQNEAQ (reference sequence).

The chain uses TRBV9 and TRBJ1-4; D is unclear. The CDR3 extends over 14 amino acids. Germline loops: CDR1 SGDLS, CDR2 YYNGEE. V lost 6 bases to trimming and J lost 5 bases, with 14 bases between them. CDR3 loop: CASNTGGSNEKLFF. The CDR3 DNA is TGTGCCAGCAACACCGGCGGGTCCAATGAAAAACTGTTTTTT.

This chain's CDR3 is CASSLSLSYEQYF. The CDR3 DNA reads as TGTGCCAGCAGCTTGAGTCTCTCCTACGAGCAGTACTTC. This chain uses TRBV5-6 with TRBJ2-7; no clear D. There are 13 residues in the CDR3. CDR1 is SGHDT and CDR2 is YYEEEE in the germline V gene. Trimming pared 1 base from V and 0 bases from J, leaving 5 bases between. The entire variable domain, with the rest obtained from reference TRBV5-6 and TRBJ2-7, is as follows: DAGVTQSPTHLIKTRGQQVTLRCSPKSGHDTVSWYQQALGQGPQFIFQYYEEEERQRGNFPDRFSGHQFPNYSSELNVNALLLGDSALYLCASSLSLSYEQYFGPGTRLTVT.

The chain links TRBV30 to TRBJ1-1, with 9 positions matching TRBD1. Looked up from germline, CDR1 is GTSNPN and CDR2 is SVGIG (reference sequence). With V trimmed by 1 base and J by 4 bases, 4 bases remained unmatched. This CDR3 is 14 amino acids long. CDR3 protein: CAWSDGTGSTEAFF. For the CDR3, the DNA is TGTGCCTGGAGTGACGGGACAGGGAGCACTGAAGCTTTCTTT.

This clone has a handful of counts. The gene calls are TRBV10-1 and TRBJ2-7; D not certain. Germline CDR1 and CDR2: WNHNN and SYGVQD (reference sequence). V gave up 7 bases and J gave up 3 bases, with 10 bases separating them. The CDR3 covers 12 residues. The CDR3 sequence: CASTQTCYEQYF. The CDR3 DNA reads as TGCGCCAGCACTCAGACTTGCTACGAGCAGTACTTC.

The chain uses TRBV27 and TRBJ2-1; 15 positions agree with TRBD2. The germline V gene has CDR1 MNHEY and CDR2 SMNVEV (reference sequence). V lost 6 bases and J lost 2; bases outside the gene matches: 8. The CDR3 consists of 18 residues. The CDR3 sequence is CASRGLAGGPITYNEQFF. DNA of the CDR3: TGTGCCAGCAGGGGACTAGCGGGAGGCCCTATCACCTACAATGAGCAGTTCTTC.

In its sample, this clone was seen a few times. The V call is TRBV19, the J call TRBJ2-7; 8 bases map to TRBD1. Germline CDR1 and CDR2: LNHDA and SQIVND (reference sequence). Trimming cost V 5 bases and J 5 bases; bases outside gene matches: 11. The CDR3 totals 15 residues. The CDR3 coding sequence is TGTGCCAGTAGTCCTCTCCAGGGGACAGGCGACGAGCAGTACTTC. It specifies CASSPLQGTGDEQYF.

V and J are TRBV7-2 and TRBJ1-5; D gene ambiguous. Trimming removed 0 bases from V and 0 bases from J, with 6 bases in between. This CDR3 comprises 15 residues. Germline V gene data show CDR1 as SGHTA and CDR2 as FQGNSA. Written as DNA, the CDR3 is TGTGCCAGCAGCTTAGCGGGTTATAGCAATCAGCCCCAGCATTTT. Residues: CASSLAGYSNQPQHF.

The genes are TRBV5-1 and TRBJ2-3; 7 nucleotides line up with TRBD2. Germline lookup yields CDR1 SGHRS and CDR2 YFSETQ. This CDR3 spans 15 amino acids. V trimming: 2 bases; J trimming: 4 bases; junction bases outside the gene matches: 7. CDR3 sequence reads: CASSFLGGSSDTQYF. The CDR3 DNA sequence: TGCGCCAGCAGCTTCCTGGGCGGGAGCTCAGATACGCAGTATTTT.

The CDR3 DNA follows: TGCGCCAGCAGCCTAAGGGGGGCCCTCAACACTGAAGCTTTCTTT. As protein: CASSLRGALNTEAFF. The rearrangement uses TRBV5-1 and TRBJ1-1, with TRBD1 as a possible D gene (6 bases). This CDR3 has 15 residues. Trimming stripped 4 bases from V and 2 bases from J, with 15 bases between. Germline V CDR1 and CDR2: SGHRS, YFSETQ.

The V and J genes are TRBV5-6 and TRBJ2-3, with 10 bases aligning to TRBD1. The junction had 5 bases not matched to a gene; V was cut back by 2 bases and J by 2 bases. The CDR3 length is 16 residues. CDR1 is SGHDT and CDR2 is YYEEEE in the germline V gene. This CDR3 is CASSFGTGALTDTQYF. CDR3 DNA: TGTGCCAGCAGCTTTGGGACAGGGGCACTCACAGATACGCAGTATTTT.

The chain employs TRBV7-9 and TRBJ2-3; maybe TRBD2 (5 bases). Germline CDR1 is SEHNR and CDR2 is FQNEAQ (reference sequence). V was trimmed by 3 bases and J by 0 bases, leaving 10 bases between them. The CDR3 loop spans 15 amino acids. CDR3 sequence: CASSLGEGSTDTQYF. The CDR3 nucleotides are TGTGCCAGCAGCTTGGGAGAGGGTAGCACAGATACGCAGTATTTT.